This passage covers 7 T cell receptor beta chains from one sample sequenced in a study of blood T cell repertoires in COVID-19 (dated by TCRdb to the early 2020s). Library preparation used the immunoSEQ multiplex PCR assay. Imported from immuneACCESS, the table was reduced by TCRdb to in-frame sequences with V and J called. These copies leave out some clones; in studies compared against another copy, an unresolved V gene accounts for under half, and the cause of the remainder is not known. The sample profile shows about 160,000 clones; roughly 85% of them were found once. Jointly, the top ten make up 3% to 3.5% of the sample. What was sequenced was peripheral blood. The receptors originated from a human donor with acute or convalescent COVID-19. The donor label of this sample is uncertain.

The rearrangement uses TRBV5-1 and TRBJ1-1; TRBD1 agrees at 9 bases. J was trimmed by 6 bases and V by 4 bases; bases with no gene match: 10. CDR1 and CDR2 from the germline V gene are SGHRS and YFSETQ. This CDR3 is 15 amino acids long. The DNA of the CDR3 is TGCGCCAGCAGCCCTAGGACAGGGGAGGGGGCTGAAGCTTTCTTT. Translating gives CASSPRTGEGAEAFF.

CDR3 DNA: TGTGCCAGCAGCTTAGGGCAGGGTGCCTATGGCTACACCTTC. Amino acids: CASSLGQGAYGYTF. The chain couples TRBV13 to TRBJ1-2; D might be TRBD1 (5 bases). V shed 0 bases and J shed 4 bases, with 9 bases lying between them. This CDR3 is built from 14 residues. Germline values: CDR1 PRHDT, CDR2 FYEKMQ (reference sequence). Based on the CDR3 plus reference TRBV13 and TRBJ1-2, the full variable domain is AAGVIQSPRHLIKEKRETATLKCYPIPRHDTVYWYQQGPGQDPQFLISFYEKMQSDKGSIPDRFSAQQFSDYHSELNMSSLELGDSALYFCASSLGQGAYGYTFGSGTRLTVV.

This rearrangement joins TRBV7-9 to TRBJ1-5; the match to TRBD1 covers 8 bases. This CDR3 is 15 amino acids long. Germline V gene sequence: CDR1 SEHNR, CDR2 FQNEAQ (reference sequence). V lost 1 base and J lost 1; bases outside the gene matches: 0. The CDR3 loop reads CASSLGQGSNQPQHF. The CDR3 nucleotides read TGTGCCAGCAGCTTAGGACAGGGGAGCAATCAGCCCCAGCATTTT. The full variable domain, rest sourced from reference TRBV7-9 and TRBJ1-5, is DTGVSQNPRHKITKRGQNVTFRCDPISEHNRLYWYRQTLGQGPEFLTYFQNEAQLEKSRLLSDRFSAERPKGSFSTLEIQRTEQGDSAMYLCASSLGQGSNQPQHFGDGTRLSIL.

The genes are TRBV7-2 and TRBJ1-2, with 9 bases aligning to TRBD1. Trimming cost V 1 base and J 5 bases; bases outside gene matches: 2. The CDR3 is 14 residues long. The V gene's germline CDR1 is SGHTA and CDR2 FQGNSA. CDR3: CASSLGGTGYGYTF. DNA for the CDR3: TGTGCCAGCAGCTTAGGGGGGACAGGGTATGGCTACACCTTC.

This chain joins TRBV7-9 and TRBJ2-2, with 10 bases fitting TRBD1. With 5 bases clipped from V and 7 bases from J, the junction kept 7 bases outside the gene matches. CDR1 SEHNR and CDR2 FQNEAQ come from the germline V gene (reference sequence). The CDR3 contains 15 residues. The CDR3 is CASSRRDRGIGELFF. CDR3 nucleotide sequence: TGTGCCAGCAGCCGACGGGACAGGGGAATCGGGGAGCTGTTTTTT.

A remark on this clone: This could be a read error, since a much larger clone is one nucleotide away. The genes are TRBV7-8 and TRBJ1-5, with D unresolved. This CDR3 comprises 13 residues. The V gene lost 1 base and the J gene lost 6 bases, with 7 bases spanning the gap. Germline loops: CDR1 SGHVS, CDR2 FQNEAQ. As DNA, the CDR3 is TGTGCCAGCAGCTTAGGCGGCAGTCAGCCCCAGCATTTT. As protein: CASSLGGSQPQHF.

The chain links TRBV5-1 to TRBJ2-7; tentatively, D is TRBD1 (6 bases). Germline V CDR1 and CDR2: SGHRS, YFSETQ. The V and J ends lost 1 base and 3 bases respectively, with 8 bases between them. CDR3 size: 13 residues. Here the CDR3 reads CASSLRDNYEQYF. In DNA, the CDR3 is TGCGCCAGCAGCTTGCGGGACAACTACGAGCAGTACTTC.